Following are 21 T cell receptor beta chains from one sample sequenced in a study of blood T cell repertoires in COVID-19. Method: immunoSEQ multiplex PCR; TCRdb's copy keeps in-frame clones and lacks some. The profile covers about 140,000 clones, with about four fifths appearing a single time and 4% taken by the ten largest. Sequences were obtained from peripheral blood. The receptor set was obtained from a woman aged 55-70 years with acute or convalescent COVID-19.

The J gene is TRBJ2-7, the V gene TRBV9; 8 positions match TRBD1. The CDR3 has 16 amino acids. Losses at the gene ends were 2 bases for V and 6 bases for J; bases not matched to a gene: 13. Germline values: CDR1 SGDLS, CDR2 YYNGEE. The CDR3: CASSVSGQGFPPEQYF. CDR3 in DNA: TGTGCCAGCAGCGTTAGCGGACAGGGTTTCCCTCCCGAGCAGTACTTC.

This CDR3 is CASKAGPITGELFF. CDR3 DNA: TGTGCCAGCAAGGCGGGACCGATCACCGGGGAGCTGTTTTTT. This chain links TRBV28 with TRBJ2-2, with D maybe TRBD2 (6 bases). The V and J ends lost 7 bases and 4 bases respectively, with 13 bases between them. CDR1 and CDR2 (germline): MDHEN, SYDVKM. The CDR3 has 14 residues.

By share, this clone counts as medium-sized. This chain joins TRBV5-5 and TRBJ2-5, with 12 bases matching TRBD2. The CDR3 has 16 amino acids. V was pared by 2 bases and J by 5 bases, with 7 bases of the junction left unmatched. Germline V CDR1 and CDR2: SGHKS, YYEKEE (reference sequence). CDR3 residues: CASSFLAGGPEETQYF. In DNA form, the CDR3 reads TGTGCCAGCAGCTTCCTAGCGGGAGGGCCCGAGGAGACCCAGTACTTC.

The chain has TRBV28 and TRBJ2-1; 9 nucleotides agree with TRBD2. Germline assignment: CDR1 MDHEN and CDR2 SYDVKM. The CDR3 is made up of 15 amino acids. V trimming: 8 bases; J trimming: 9 bases; junction bases outside the gene matches: 14. The CDR3 DNA reads TGTGCCAGCGACGGGGAGGGTAGCGGGAGCGGTGAGCAGTTCTTC. Protein product: CASDGEGSGSGEQFF.

The chain has TRBV6-5 and TRBJ1-2; no clear D gene. The germline gives CDR1 MNHEY, CDR2 SVGAGI. With 8 bases removed from V and 6 bases from J, the gap between germline ends came to 16 bases. CDR3 size: 13 residues. In nucleotides, the CDR3 is TGTGCCAGCCTGAACCCCGGAGTAGATGGCTACACCTTC. This encodes CASLNPGVDGYTF.

This clone was recorded a few times. The chain is built from TRBV7-9 and TRBJ2-7, with 9 positions matching TRBD2. Germline V gives CDR1 SEHNR, CDR2 FQNEAQ (reference sequence). There are 15 residues in the CDR3. Trimming at V came to 5 bases and at J to 6 bases, leaving 11 bases not matched to a gene. This CDR3 is CASSPQAGGPSEQYF. The CDR3 nucleotides read TGTGCCAGCAGCCCCCAAGCGGGAGGACCTTCCGAGCAGTACTTC.

This CDR3 is CASSVARELFF. The CDR3 region has the DNA TGTGCCAGCAGTGTGGCCCGGGAGCTGTTTTTT. The chain joins TRBV2 to TRBJ2-2, with no clear D. The CDR3 is 11 amino acids. Germline loops: CDR1 SNHLY, CDR2 FYNNEI. Trimming took 4 bases from V and 9 from J, leaving 6 bases between them.

The table lists this clone with a count of one. The rearrangement joins TRBV2 to TRBJ1-6; D might be TRBD1 (6 bases). V was pared by 1 base and J by 6 bases, with 16 bases between. The CDR3 is 17 residues long. The germline CDR1 and CDR2 sequences are SNHLY and FYNNEI. CDR3 amino acids: CASSEGPRGPGNSPLHF. The CDR3 coding sequence is TGTGCCAGCAGTGAAGGACCCAGGGGTCCGGGTAATTCACCCCTCCACTTT.

The chain links TRBV5-8 to TRBJ1-2; weak D call: TRBD1 (5 bases). Trimming took 3 bases from V and 5 from J, leaving 8 bases between them. CDR3 length: 12 residues. Germline CDR1 reads SGHTS; CDR2 reads YDEGEE. The chain's CDR3 is CASSSGGYGYTF. In DNA form, the CDR3 reads TGTGCCAGCAGCTCCGGGGGTTATGGCTACACCTTC.

This chain uses TRBV11-3 with TRBJ2-7; 9 nucleotides match TRBD1. CDR3 size: 13 residues. Germline loops: CDR1 SGHNT, CDR2 YENEEA. The J segment lost 6 bases and the V segment lost 3 bases, leaving 3 bases of the junction unmatched. The CDR3 protein is CASSLGQGGEQYF. For the CDR3, the DNA is TGTGCCAGCAGCTTGGGACAGGGAGGCGAGCAGTACTTC.

The chain couples TRBV6-6 to TRBJ2-1; 8 nucleotides agree with TRBD2. The CDR3 runs to 13 residues. Germline-derived CDR1 and CDR2 are MNHNY and SVGAGI (reference sequence). After removal of 9 bases from V and 6 bases from J, the junction contained 7 bases not matched to a gene. The CDR3 loop is CASTGTSLNEQFF. In DNA form, the CDR3 reads TGTGCCAGTACCGGGACTAGTCTCAATGAGCAGTTCTTC.

The chain uses TRBV18 and TRBJ1-2; D not resolved. The CDR3 spans 15 residues. From germline, CDR1 is KGHSH and CDR2 LQKENI. V gave up 6 bases and J gave up 4 bases, with 18 bases separating them. Written as DNA, the CDR3 is TGTGCCAGCTCTCCTGGCCCAGGCCTGAGCTATGGCTACACCTTC. Its protein is CASSPGPGLSYGYTF. Filled out from reference TRBV18 and TRBJ1-2, the complete variable domain reads NAGVMQNPRHLVRRRGQEARLRCSPMKGHSHVYWYRQLPEEGLKFMVYLQKENIIDESGMPKERFSAEFPKEGPSILRIQQVVRGDSAAYFCASSPGPGLSYGYTFGSGTRLTVV.

The chain joins TRBV19 to TRBJ1-1, with 7 nucleotides matching TRBD1. V dropped 8 bases and J dropped 5; count of bases not matched to a gene: 5. The CDR3 totals 12 residues. Germline V gene lookup returns CDR1 LNHDA and CDR2 SQIVND (reference sequence). In nucleotides, the CDR3 is TGTGCCAGTGGCGCCAGGGGGACTGAAGCTTTCTTT. Translated, it gives CASGARGTEAFF.

There are a few counts of this clone. The chain uses TRBV29-1 and TRBJ1-2, with 7 bases fitting TRBD1. The CDR3 runs to 14 residues. CDR1 SQVTM and CDR2 ANQGSEA come from the germline V gene. With 1 base clipped from V and 8 bases from J, the junction kept 10 bases outside the gene matches. The CDR3 DNA reads as TGCAGCGTTGAAGCCTTTGGACAGGAGGACGGCTACACCTTC. The encoded protein is CSVEAFGQEDGYTF. Supplemented by reference TRBV29-1 and TRBJ1-2, the full variable domain reads SAVISQKPSRDICQRGTSLTIQCQVDSQVTMMFWYRQQPGQSLTLIATANQGSEATYESGFVIDKFPISRPNLTFSTLTVSNMSPEDSSIYLCSVEAFGQEDGYTFGSGTRLTVV.

This clone was seen only a few times. The rearrangement links TRBV28 to TRBJ1-2; 8 bases line up with TRBD1. The CDR3 runs 13 residues. Germline values: CDR1 MDHEN, CDR2 SYDVKM. Germline trimming cut 6 bases from V and 8 bases from J; bases unmatched to any gene: 8. The DNA for the CDR3 is TGTGCCAGCAGAGGGACAGGCCCTTCCGGCTACACCTTC. Protein product: CASRGTGPSGYTF.

The J gene is TRBJ2-7, the V gene TRBV11-2, with TRBD2 as a possible D gene (5 bases). V was cut by 5 bases and J by 3 bases, with 14 bases left in between. The CDR3 is 14 amino acids. CDR1 is SGHAT, CDR2 FQNNGV, per germline. CDR3: CASSGSAGIYEQYF. The CDR3 DNA reads TGTGCCAGCAGCGGATCGGCCGGGATCTACGAGCAGTACTTC.

The chain is built from TRBV10-3 and TRBJ2-2; 10 bases fit TRBD1. CDR1 is ENHRY, CDR2 SYGVKD, per germline. Losses at the gene ends were 5 bases for V and 2 bases for J; bases not matched to a gene: 2. The CDR3 is 15 amino acids. CDR3 nucleotides: TGTGCCATCAGTCGACAGGGGGCAAACACCGGGGAGCTGTTTTTT. This codes for CAISRQGANTGELFF.

V usage is TRBV12-3 or TRBV12-4 and J usage is TRBJ2-7, with no clear D. V was shortened by 5 bases and J by 4 bases, with 9 bases between the two germline ends. The length of the CDR3 is 12 residues. The CDR3 DNA follows: TGTGCCAGCAGTCAATCACTTTACGAGCAGTACTTC. Encoded protein: CASSQSLYEQYF.

This clone is a singleton in its sample. The J gene is TRBJ2-1, the V gene TRBV7-2; no clear D. Trimming took 4 bases from V and 6 from J, leaving 13 bases between them. This CDR3 region has 14 residues. The V gene's germline CDR1 is SGHTA and CDR2 FQGNSA. The CDR3 protein is CASSSRAYPNEQFF. For the CDR3, the DNA is TGTGCCAGCAGCTCTCGCGCCTATCCCAATGAGCAGTTCTTC.

This clone was counted only a few times. This same CDR3 is encoded by further DNA sequences in the sample. V is TRBV15 and J is TRBJ2-7, with a tentative D call TRBD2 (6 bases). The CDR3 is made up of 15 amino acids. Germline assignment: CDR1 LNHNV and CDR2 YYDKDF (reference sequence). V was trimmed by 0 bases and J by 2 bases, leaving 11 bases between them. The CDR3, as DNA: TGTGCCACCAGCAGAGACGATAGCGGCACCTACGAGCAGTACTTC. This codes for CATSRDDSGTYEQYF.

This clone was counted between two and nine times. The rearrangement joins TRBV24-1 to TRBJ1-2; 9 bases line up with TRBD1. V trimming: 7 bases; J trimming: 7 bases; junction bases outside the gene matches: 9. CDR3 length equals 14 residues. Germline assignment: CDR1 KGHDR and CDR2 SFDVKD. This CDR3 is CATSHRDRVGGYTF. Written as DNA, the CDR3 is TGTGCCACCAGCCACCGGGACAGGGTCGGTGGCTACACCTTC.